These T cell receptor beta chains were read from a single sample in a study of T cell repertoires in cytomegalovirus infection. TCRdb processed the reads anew with MiXCR; each CDR3 protein has one entry. Of around 490,000 distinct CDR3 sequences in the sample, around a quarter were seen once. The sample was PBMCs. The source is a human donor in good health (CMV status not recorded). Some clones in this sample may be carry-over from other donors' samples. CDR3s include the opening cysteine and the closing phenylalanine or tryptophan. D genes are given only for firm matches. Only part of the rows carry a size: once, few, many, or a class if the clone is expanded.

v_call	d_call	clone_size	j_call	cdr3_nt	cdr3_aa
TRBV7-2	-	many	TRBJ2-7	TGTGCCAGCATCAAACAGGACTCCTCCTACGAGCAGTACTTC	CASIKQDSSYEQYF
TRBV20-1	-	few	TRBJ1-1	TGCAGTGCTAGGGGCGCCCTCGCGTACACTGAAGCTTTCTTT	CSARGALAYTEAFF
TRBV7-8	-	many	TRBJ2-4	TGTGCCAGCAGCTTACTTAGGACAGACCCGCTAGCCAAAAACATTCAGTACTTC	CASSLLRTDPLAKNIQYF
TRBV28	-	-	TRBJ1-2	TGTGCCAGCAGTCCCCCGGCCAGGAACTATGGCTACACCTTC	CASSPPARNYGYTF
TRBV20-1	TRBD1	few	TRBJ2-5	TGCAGTGCTATAGGACAGGGGGCGTCTAAAGAGACCCAGTACTTC	CSAIGQGASKETQYF
TRBV20-1	TRBD2	few	TRBJ2-3	TGCAGTGCTGGCCCTAGCGGGAGGGCAAATACGCAGTATTTT	CSAGPSGRANTQYF
TRBV2	-	few	TRBJ2-5	TGTGCCAGCAGTGAAGTGGGAGGAGAGACCCAGTACTTC	CASSEVGGETQYF
TRBV11-2	TRBD2	few	TRBJ2-2	TGTGCCAGCAGCCTTCTTAGCGGGAGGGACACCGGGGAGCTGTTTTTT	CASSLLSGRDTGELFF
TRBV11-2	TRBD1	many	TRBJ2-1	TGTGCCAGCAGCTTAGGACAGGGTGATGAGCAGTTCTTC	CASSLGQGDEQFF
TRBV5-5	TRBD1	few	TRBJ2-1	TGTGCCAGCACAAATCCCGGGACAGGGTACTACAATGAGCAGTTCTTC	CASTNPGTGYYNEQFF
TRBV10-3	-	few	TRBJ1-1	TGTGCCATCCATCAGGCACCCTACACTGAAGCTTTCTTT	CAIHQAPYTEAFF
TRBV11-3	TRBD1	-	TRBJ1-1	TGTGCCAGCAGCTCCGGACAGGGGAGATTTGAAGCTTTCTTT	CASSSGQGRFEAFF
TRBV18	-	few	TRBJ1-3	TGTGCCAGCTCACCACCGACTGCGATATCTGGAAACACCATATATTTT	CASSPPTAISGNTIYF
TRBV4-3	TRBD2	many	TRBJ2-1	TGCGCCAGCAGCCAGCGCCCGACTAGCCCCGATGAGCAGTTCTTC	CASSQRPTSPDEQFF